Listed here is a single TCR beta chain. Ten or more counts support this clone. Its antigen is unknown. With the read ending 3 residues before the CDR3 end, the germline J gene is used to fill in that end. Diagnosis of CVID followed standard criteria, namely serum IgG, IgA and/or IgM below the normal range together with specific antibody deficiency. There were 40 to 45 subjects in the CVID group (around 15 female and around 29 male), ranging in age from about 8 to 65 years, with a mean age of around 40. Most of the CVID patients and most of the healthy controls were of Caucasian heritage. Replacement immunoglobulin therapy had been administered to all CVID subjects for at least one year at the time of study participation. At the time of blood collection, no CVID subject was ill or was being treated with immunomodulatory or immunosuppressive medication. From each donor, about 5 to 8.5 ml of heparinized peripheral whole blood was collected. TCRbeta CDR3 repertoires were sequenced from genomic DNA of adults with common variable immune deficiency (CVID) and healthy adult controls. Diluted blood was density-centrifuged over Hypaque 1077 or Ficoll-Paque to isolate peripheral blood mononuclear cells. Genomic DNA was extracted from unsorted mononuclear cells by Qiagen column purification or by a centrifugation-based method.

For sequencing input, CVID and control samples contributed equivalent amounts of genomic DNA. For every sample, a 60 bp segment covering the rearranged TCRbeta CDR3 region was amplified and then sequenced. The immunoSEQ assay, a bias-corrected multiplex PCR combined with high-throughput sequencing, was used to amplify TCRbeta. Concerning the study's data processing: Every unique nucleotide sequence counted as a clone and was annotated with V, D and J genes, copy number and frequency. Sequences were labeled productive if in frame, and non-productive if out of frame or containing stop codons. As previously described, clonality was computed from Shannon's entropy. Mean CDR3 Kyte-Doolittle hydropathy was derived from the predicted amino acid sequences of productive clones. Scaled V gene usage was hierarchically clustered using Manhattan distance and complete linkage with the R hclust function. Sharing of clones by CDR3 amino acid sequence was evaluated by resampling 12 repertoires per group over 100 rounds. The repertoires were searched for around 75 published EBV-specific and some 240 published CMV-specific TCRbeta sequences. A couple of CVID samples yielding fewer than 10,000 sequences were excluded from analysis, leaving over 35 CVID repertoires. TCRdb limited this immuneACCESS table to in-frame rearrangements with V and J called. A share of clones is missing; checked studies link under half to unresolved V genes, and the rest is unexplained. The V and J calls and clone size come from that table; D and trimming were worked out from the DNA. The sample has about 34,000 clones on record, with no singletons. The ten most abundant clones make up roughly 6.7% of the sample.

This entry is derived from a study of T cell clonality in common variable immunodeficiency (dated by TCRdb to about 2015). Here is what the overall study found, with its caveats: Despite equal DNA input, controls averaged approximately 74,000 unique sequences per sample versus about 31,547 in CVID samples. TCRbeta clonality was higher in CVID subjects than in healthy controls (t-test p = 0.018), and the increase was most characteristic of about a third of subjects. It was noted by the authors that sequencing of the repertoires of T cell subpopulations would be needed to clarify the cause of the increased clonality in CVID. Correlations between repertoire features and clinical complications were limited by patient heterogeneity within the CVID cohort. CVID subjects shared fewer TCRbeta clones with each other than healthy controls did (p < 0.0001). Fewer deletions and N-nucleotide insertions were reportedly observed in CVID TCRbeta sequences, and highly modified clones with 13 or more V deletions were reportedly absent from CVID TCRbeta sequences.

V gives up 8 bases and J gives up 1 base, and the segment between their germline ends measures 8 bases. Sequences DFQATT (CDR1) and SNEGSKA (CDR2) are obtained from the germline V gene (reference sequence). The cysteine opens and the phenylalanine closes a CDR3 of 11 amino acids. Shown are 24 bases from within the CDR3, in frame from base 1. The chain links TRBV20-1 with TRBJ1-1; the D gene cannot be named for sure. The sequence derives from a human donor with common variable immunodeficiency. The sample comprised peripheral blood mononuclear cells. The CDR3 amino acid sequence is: CSYSGNTEAFF. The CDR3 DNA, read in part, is TGCAGTTACTCCGGGAACACTGAA.